This T cell receptor beta chain was captured by sequencing in a study of T cell responses to AZD1222 COVID-19 vaccine. General observations from the study: There were mostly white British donors and more females than males, and clonal diversity was possibly underestimated. The breadth and depth of Spike-specific TCRs increased once two AZD1222 doses had been given.

For this clone: Its antigen is not identified.

Sequencing was performed with immunoSEQ multiplex PCR; in TCRdb, only in-frame clones are kept and a portion is missing. This sample has about 160,000 clones; around 93% occur once, and the top ten carry approximately 2%. The germline gives CDR1 MDHEN, CDR2 SYDVKM. The CDR3 totals 14 residues. V lost 2 bases and J 3 bases, leaving 11 bases between the germline ends. This material consisted of peripheral blood, taken on day 0 of AZD1222 vaccination. This chain links TRBV28 with TRBJ2-7; D perhaps matches TRBD1 (7 bases). The clonotype was recovered from an adult in good health. The CDR3, as DNA: TGTGCCAGCAGTTTACGGGGGACAGTCTACGAGCAGTACTTC. Protein product: CASSLRGTVYEQYF.